The clone carrying this T cell receptor beta chain was picked up a small number of times. Its cognate antigen is unknown. At one end, the junction sequence differs from germline, possibly due to a read error. These data come from a study of beta chain features in type 1 diabetes. Study-wide background: The samples had around 100 million sorted cells examined in all. Broader study findings: Among type 1 diabetes patients, VDJ junctions had fewer insertions and more deletions. The naive, central memory and Treg TCRB repertoires showed an apparent similarity that was greater among patients than among healthy donors.

Central memory, naive, regulatory and stem cell-like memory CD4+ cells were sorted by CD45RO/CCR7/CD25/CD127/CD95/CD27. Reverse transcribing all isolated RNA meant expressed TCRB transcripts were sequenced. TCRdb's copy holds only in-frame clones and misses some; the assay was immunoSEQ multiplex PCR. The table includes some 400,000 clones, over 13% detected once. CDR1 is MDHEN and CDR2 is SYDVKM in the germline V gene. The CDR3 runs to 15 residues. The V call is TRBV28, the J call TRBJ2-1, with TRBD2 as a possible D gene (6 bases). This TCR was recovered from a woman under 30 in good health. The sample taken for sequencing was naive CD4+ T cells from blood. In nucleotides, the CDR3 is TGTGCCAGCAGCTCCCCCTCCACCTTGGGCGGGACCGCGGTCTTC. This codes for CASSSPSTLGGTAVF.